Listed below are T cell receptor beta chains from one sample, sequenced in a study of cytomegalovirus exposure and HLA in healthy donors. Libraries were prepared by immunoSEQ multiplex PCR; TCRdb keeps only in-frame clonotypes and omits some of them. The sample has over 70,000 clones; roughly 78% are singletons. Sequenced: PBMCs. The receptor source for this set is a male donor in good health and CMV-seropositive. Each CDR3 is given with its conserved first and last residue. The D gene is left open where the match is weak. The listing skips clone size in some rows; elsewhere it reads once, few, many or a size class.

d_gene	abundance	v_gene	j_gene	CDR3aa	CDR3nt
-	-	TRBV28	TRBJ1-2	CASNPGHLSGYTF	TGTGCCAGTAATCCGGGACACCTATCTGGCTACACCTTC
-	once	TRBV6-1	TRBJ2-7	CASTPRDSAFGQYF	TGTGCCAGCACCCCCCGGGACTCCGCTTTCGGGCAGTACTTC
TRBD1	-	TRBV29-1	TRBJ2-2	CSVSRQGAGTGELFF	TGCAGCGTCTCAAGACAGGGGGCGGGTACCGGGGAGCTGTTTTTT
-	few	TRBV6-5	TRBJ2-7	CASSPTRGRAYEQYF	TGTGCCAGCAGCCCTACGAGGGGGAGGGCCTACGAGCAGTACTTC
-	-	TRBV27	TRBJ1-5	CASSSQQGNQPQHF	TGTGCCAGCAGTTCACAACAGGGAAATCAGCCCCAGCATTTT
-	-	TRBV7-9	TRBJ2-7	CASSLVDGVPYEQYF	TGTGCCAGCAGCTTAGTGGACGGGGTCCCCTACGAGCAGTACTTC
-	-	TRBV9	TRBJ1-3	CASSVFDRGNTIYF	TGTGCCAGCAGCGTTTTCGACAGAGGAAACACCATATATTTT
-	-	TRBV6-5	TRBJ1-1	CASSFTGENTEAFF	TGTGCCAGCAGTTTCACAGGAGAAAACACTGAAGCTTTCTTT
TRBD2	-	TRBV19	TRBJ2-5	CASTKRLAGDETQYF	TGTGCCAGTACCAAAAGACTAGCGGGAGATGAGACCCAGTACTTC
-	-	TRBV28	TRBJ1-5	CATDSLGREQPQHF	TGTGCCACAGACAGTCTTGGCCGCGAACAGCCCCAGCATTTT
-	-	TRBV30	TRBJ2-7	CAWNRANEQYF	TGTGCATGGAACAGGGCGAACGAGCAGTACTTC
-	-	TRBV10-3	TRBJ2-3	CAISESEAGVRTDTQYF	TGTGCCATCAGTGAGTCGGAGGCAGGGGTGCGGACAGATACGCAGTATTTT
-	few	TRBV10-3	TRBJ2-3	CAIGGGSFDTQYF	TGTGCCATCGGAGGCGGGTCATTCGATACGCAGTATTTT
TRBD1	-	TRBV27	TRBJ2-5	CASKNRDRGSQYF	TGTGCCAGCAAAAACCGGGACAGGGGGTCCCAGTACTTC
TRBD1	-	TRBV9	TRBJ1-1	CASSDSGGERGNTEAFF	TGTGCCAGCAGCGATTCAGGGGGCGAAAGAGGGAACACTGAAGCTTTCTTT
TRBD1	-	TRBV18	TRBJ2-5	CASSRKDRETQYF	TGTGCCAGCTCACGGAAGGACAGGGAGACCCAGTACTTC
-	-	TRBV7-9	TRBJ1-1	CSSSLGASENTEAFF	TGTTCCAGCAGCTTAGGGGCGTCGGAGAACACTGAAGCTTTCTTT
-	-	TRBV4-1	TRBJ2-1	CASSQSGGSGNPYNEQFF	TGCGCCAGCAGCCAATCAGGGGGTAGCGGGAACCCTTACAATGAGCAGTTCTTC
TRBD2	-	TRBV13	TRBJ2-3	CASSLSGRAADTQYF	TGTGCCAGCAGCTTAAGCGGGAGGGCCGCAGATACGCAGTATTTT
-	few	TRBV15	TRBJ1-5	CATSSQRNQPQHF	TGTGCCACCAGCAGCCAGAGGAATCAGCCCCAGCATTTT
-	-	TRBV11-3	TRBJ1-1	CASSLGELSQNTEAFF	TGTGCCAGCAGCTTAGGGGAGCTTTCGCAGAACACTGAAGCTTTCTTT
TRBD1	-	TRBV5-4	TRBJ1-1	CASSFPGQGPEAFF	TGTGCCAGCAGCTTCCCGGGACAGGGACCAGAAGCTTTCTTT
TRBD1	-	TRBV6-6	TRBJ1-5	CASSRTGEAQPQHF	TGTGCCAGCAGCCGGACAGGGGAGGCTCAGCCCCAGCATTTT
-	-	TRBV28	TRBJ1-1	CASSFRGSTEAFF	TGTGCCAGCAGTTTTAGGGGAAGCACTGAAGCTTTCTTT
-	-	TRBV2	TRBJ2-7	CASSEAVALSSYEQYF	TGTGCCAGCAGTGAAGCGGTAGCCCTTAGCTCCTACGAGCAGTACTTC
-	-	TRBV11-2	TRBJ2-1	CASSSLGHPNNEQFF	TGTGCCAGCAGCTCTCTCGGACACCCAAACAATGAGCAGTTCTTC
-	few	TRBV6-6	TRBJ1-1	CASSLLNTEAFF	TGTGCCAGCAGTTTATTGAACACTGAAGCTTTCTTT